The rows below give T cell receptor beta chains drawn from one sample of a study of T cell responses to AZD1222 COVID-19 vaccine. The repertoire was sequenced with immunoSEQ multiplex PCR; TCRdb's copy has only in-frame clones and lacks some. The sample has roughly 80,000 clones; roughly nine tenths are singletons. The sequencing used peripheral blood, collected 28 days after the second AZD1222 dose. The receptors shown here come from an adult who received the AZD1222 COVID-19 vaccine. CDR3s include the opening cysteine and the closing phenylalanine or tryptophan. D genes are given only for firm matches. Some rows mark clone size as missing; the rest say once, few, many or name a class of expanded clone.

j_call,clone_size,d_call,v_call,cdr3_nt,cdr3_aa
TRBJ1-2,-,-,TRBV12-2,TGTGCAAGACGAGGACGTTTTGATGGCTACACCTTC,CARRGRFDGYTF
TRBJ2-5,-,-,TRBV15,TGTGCCACCAGTTTAGCGGAGCTCCAAGAGACCCAGTACTTC,CATSLAELQETQYF
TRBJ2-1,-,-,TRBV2,TGTGCCAGCAGCCTGACAGGGAGGTTAGATGAGCAGTTCTTC,CASSLTGRLDEQFF
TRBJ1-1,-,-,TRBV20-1,TGCAGTGCGCGCCAGGACGTGGAAGCTTTCTTT,CSARQDVEAFF
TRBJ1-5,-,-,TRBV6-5,TGTGCCAGCAGTTACGGTCTCAATCAGCCCCAGCATTTT,CASSYGLNQPQHF
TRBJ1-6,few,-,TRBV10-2,TGCGCCAGCAGTCCCTCTACCGGACAGCGATTGACCCTCCACTTT,CASSPSTGQRLTLHF
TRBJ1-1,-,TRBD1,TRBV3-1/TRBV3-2,TGTGCCAGCAGTCATTATGCAGGGGGGGGCACTGAAGCTTTCTTT,CASSHYAGGGTEAFF
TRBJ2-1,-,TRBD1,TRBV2,TGTGCCAGCAGCCTAGACAGGGAATCGTTTAATGAGCAGTTCTTC,CASSLDRESFNEQFF
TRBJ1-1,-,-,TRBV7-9,TGTGCCAGCAGCACCGTCGATGGAGCTTTCTTT,CASSTVDGAFF
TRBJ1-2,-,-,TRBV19,TGTGCCAGTAGTATCGGGGGGTTAGGCTACACCTTC,CASSIGGLGYTF
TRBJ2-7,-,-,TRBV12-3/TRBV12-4,TGTGCCAGCAGTTTAAAAGGAAACTACGAGCAGTACTTC,CASSLKGNYEQYF
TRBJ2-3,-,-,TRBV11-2,TGTGCCAGCAGCCGCCTTCGGGGCACAGATACGCAGTATTTT,CASSRLRGTDTQYF
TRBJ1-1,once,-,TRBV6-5,TGTGCCAGCCGTCGTTCGCGGGAGGGTGAAGCTTTCTTT,CASRRSREGEAFF
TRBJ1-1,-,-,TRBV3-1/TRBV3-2,TGTGCCAGCAGCCAAGACCCGGGGGTTGAAGCTTTCTTT,CASSQDPGVEAFF
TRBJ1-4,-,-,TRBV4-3,TGCGCCAGCAGCCAAGCTGGGTTTAATGAAAAACTGTTTTTT,CASSQAGFNEKLFF
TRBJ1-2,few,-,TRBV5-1,TGCGCCAGCAGCCTCGGACAGACCTCTAACTATGGCTACACCTTC,CASSLGQTSNYGYTF
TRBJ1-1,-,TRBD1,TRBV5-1,TGCGCCAGCAGCGCATGGGACAGGGGAATGAACACTGAAGCTTTCTTT,CASSAWDRGMNTEAFF
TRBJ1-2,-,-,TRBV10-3,TGTGCCATCAGCACAGGACACGCTAACTATGGCTACACCTTC,CAISTGHANYGYTF
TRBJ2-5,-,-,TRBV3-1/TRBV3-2,TGTGCCAGCAGCCAAGAGGGAAAGAGAACCCAGTACTTC,CASSQEGKRTQYF
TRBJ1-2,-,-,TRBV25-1,TGTGCCAGCAGTGAATCCAGGGTGTATGGCTACACCTTC,CASSESRVYGYTF
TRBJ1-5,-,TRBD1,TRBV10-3,TGTGCCATCAGTCCGGGACAGGAATTAAATCAGCCCCAGCATTTT,CAISPGQELNQPQHF
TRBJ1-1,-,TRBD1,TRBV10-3,TGTGCCATCAGTGCTCGGACAGGGAGCGGGAACACTGAAGCTTTCTTT,CAISARTGSGNTEAFF
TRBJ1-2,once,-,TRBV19,TGTGCCAGTAGCGGCGGGACCTCGTTCTATGGCTACACCTTC,CASSGGTSFYGYTF
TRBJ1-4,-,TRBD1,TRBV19,TGTGCCAGTAGTACGGGGGACAGGGCAGGAGAAAAACTGTTTTTT,CASSTGDRAGEKLFF
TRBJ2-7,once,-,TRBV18,TGTGCCAGCTCACCCGGGATCTACGAGCAGTACTTC,CASSPGIYEQYF
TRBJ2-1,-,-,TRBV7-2,TGTGCCAGCAGCCCCACCCGGGGCAATGAGCAGTTCTTC,CASSPTRGNEQFF
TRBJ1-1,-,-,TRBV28,TGTGCCAGCAGATCCTCGGGACCTACCTTTGAAGCTTTCTTT,CASRSSGPTFEAFF
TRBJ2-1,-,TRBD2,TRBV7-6,TGTGCCAGCAGCCGCCAGGGGGCTAGCGGGAGCCACAATGAGCAGTTCTTC,CASSRQGASGSHNEQFF